The source of this TCR beta chain is a study of blood T cell repertoires in COVID-19 (dated by TCRdb to the early 2020s). About the investigation overall: Samples covering the acute and convalescent phases of COVID-19 were provided by collaborators in the United States, Italy and Spain. The prospective study material was composed of cDNA or gDNA derived from T cells, B-cell-depleted T cells, or PBMCs. Subjects who had been exposed to COVID-19, were actively infected with it, or had recovered from it provided the deeply sampled blood TCRbeta repertoires that made up the dataset. The repertoires were released in a freely available public database meant as a resource for research on the immune response to SARS-CoV-2. The samples were drawn from the first 160 participants of the ongoing ImmuneRACE study and from 1,254 subjects provided by 6 global collaborators. The sample metadata nearly always contained a de-identified subject ID, COVID-19 status, age in years and sex. Where available, HLA class I and class II types were taken from metadata supplied by the sample provider and were not determined by assay-based typing. The paper's findings and limits, for the study overall: How much clinical and demographic metadata was included differed by source and by participant, and the metadata was provided uncurated.

TCRbeta CDR3 regions were amplified from genomic DNA using the immunoSEQ Assay, a bias-controlled multiplex PCR. The original methods were these. The number of nucleated cells in each sample was estimated from the amplification of reference gene primers within the assay. Sequence reads were collapsed and filtered to measure the absolute abundance of every unique TCRbeta CDR3 rearrangement. Productive Simpson clonality was computed per sample as the square root of Simpson's diversity index over productive rearrangements. TCRdb mirrors the immuneACCESS table, restricted to in-frame sequences. Some clones are absent from its copies; in checked studies, under half trace to an unresolved V gene, and the reason for the others is unknown. V and J calls and clone size are as listed in that table; D and trimming were resolved from the DNA. In this sample the table shows under 250,000 clones, roughly 80% of which occur a single time. The ten largest clones capture about 1.8% of the sample.

Participants in the prospective study were aged roughly 18 to 100 years, lived in about two dozen United States geographic areas, and enrolled through a virtual design. In the prospective study, participants were assigned to cohorts based on the clinical history participants reported in a screening survey and a study questionnaire. ImmuneRACE Cohort 3 recovered participants were defined by two consecutive negative NP/OP PCR tests, healthcare professional clearance, or symptom resolution. Each participant in the prospective study had whole blood, serum and a nasopharyngeal or oropharyngeal swab collected by mobile phlebotomists. Additional blood draws and questionnaires over an approximately two-month period could optionally be provided by prospective study participants. Prospective study blood samples were shipped either frozen or at room temperature before DNA extraction. CDR1 KGHDR and CDR2 SFDVKD were looked up in the germline V gene. The CDR3 covers 19 residues, taking in both the cysteine and the phenylalanine. The retained sequence is limited to the CDR3, 57 bases, with the frame set at the first base. Trimming leaves V shorter by 0 bases and J shorter by 1 base, with the junction holding 10 bases beyond the gene matches.

Turning to this clone: Its antigen has not been determined. No quality values exist for individual bases; no much larger clone is one base distant.

Sequenced input: PBMCs or T cells enriched from blood (not recorded which). The receptor was derived from a man aged 55 to 69 who had recovered from COVID-19. This sequence uses TRBV24-1 and TRBJ2-2; 7 bases in the middle match TRBD1. At the DNA level, the sequence is TGTGCCACCAGTGATTTGTTGACAGGGATGAAGAGGAACACCGGGGAGCTGTTTTTT. It is translated as CATSDLLTGMKRNTGELFF.